The 25 T cell receptor beta chains below were found in one sample sequenced in a study of human T cells and chemical hapten exposure. One entry per CDR3 protein, called by TCRdb with MiXCR from the RACE reads. The sample holds 300,000 to 450,000 distinct CDR3 sequences; roughly 4.6% are singletons and the top ten take approximately 2.4%. The time point here: pre-sensitization, week 0. Indicated treatment: therapeutic diphenylcyclopropenone sensitization with weekly scalp DPC. The sample here was whole blood, taken in connection with sensitization to the hapten diphenylcyclopropenone (DPC). These receptors were obtained from a woman aged 45-65 years with alopecia areata. Some clones in this sample may be carry-over from other donors' samples.

This clonotype was seen many times. This chain connects TRBV19 to TRBJ2-7; perhaps TRBD1 as D (6 bases). Germline CDR1 reads LNHDA; CDR2 reads SQIVND (reference sequence). The CDR3 is 13 amino acids. Trimming cost V 5 bases and J 6 bases, with 14 bases left between them. CDR3 sequence: CASSSRQVSEQYF. CDR3 DNA: TGTGCCAGTAGTTCTCGACAGGTTAGCGAGCAGTACTTC.

The CDR3 DNA reads TGTGCCAGCAGTTTACTGGGCCCTCAGCCCCAGCATTTT. Its protein product is CASSLLGPQPQHF. The chain combines TRBV12-3 or TRBV12-4 with TRBJ1-5; D not certain. Trimming left V 2 bases short and J 6 bases short, with 8 bases between. The CDR3 totals 13 residues.

This clonotype was recorded at least ten times. J is TRBJ2-3 and V is TRBV27, with a tentative D call TRBD2 (6 bases). CDR1 MNHEY and CDR2 SMNVEV come from the germline V gene (reference sequence). Trimming removed 5 bases at V and 5 bases at J, with 17 bases between. The CDR3 is 15 residues long. For the CDR3, the DNA is TGTGCCAGCAGTCCGGGGGTTAACCTCGGAGATACGCAGTATTTT. This codes for CASSPGVNLGDTQYF.

Many counts were recorded for this clonotype. The rearrangement links TRBV28 to TRBJ2-7; TRBD2 is a possible D gene (5 bases). The germline V and J ends were trimmed by 7 bases and 3 bases, with 13 bases remaining between them. Germline V gives CDR1 MDHEN, CDR2 SYDVKM. This CDR3 comprises 13 residues. The CDR3 here is CASTTTGFYEQYF. The CDR3 DNA is TGTGCCAGCACCACTACGGGGTTCTACGAGCAGTACTTC.

This clonotype was seen a handful of times. The chain employs TRBV12-3 or TRBV12-4 and TRBJ1-6; D gene uncertain. V was shortened by 1 base and J by 0 bases, with 4 bases between the two germline ends. The CDR3 length is 15 residues. The DNA of the CDR3 is TGTGCCAGCAGTTTAGGCAACTCCTATAATTCACCCCTCCACTTT. Translation gives CASSLGNSYNSPLHF.

This sequence joins TRBV7-9 and TRBJ1-5; no reliable D call. From germline, CDR1 is SEHNR and CDR2 FQNEAQ (reference sequence). This CDR3 region has 15 residues. Trimming cost V 1 base and J 0 bases, with 7 bases left between them. This chain's CDR3 is CASSLDMASNQPQHF. The CDR3, as DNA: TGTGCCAGCAGCTTAGACATGGCTAGCAATCAGCCCCAGCATTTT.

The chain is built from TRBV18 and TRBJ2-3; no clear D. The CDR3 has 13 residues. V was pared by 6 bases and J by 6 bases, with 13 bases between. Germline V gives CDR1 KGHSH, CDR2 LQKENI. CDR3 coding DNA: TGTGCCAGCTCCTCATTGCCGGCGGATACGCAGTATTTT. Encoded protein: CASSSLPADTQYF.

CDR3 bases: TGTGCCAGCATCCAACAGGGGAACACTGAAGCTTTCTTT. Translated, it gives CASIQQGNTEAFF. The chain carries TRBV7-8 and TRBJ1-1; D possibly corresponds to TRBD1 (6 bases). Looked up from germline, CDR1 is SGHVS and CDR2 is FQNEAQ. This CDR3 spans 13 amino acids. With 7 bases removed from V and 1 base from J, the gap between germline ends came to 10 bases.

The chain links TRBV28 to TRBJ1-2, with D maybe TRBD1 (6 bases). The CDR3 runs 13 residues. The germline gives CDR1 MDHEN, CDR2 SYDVKM. CDR3 DNA sequence: TGTGCACTGGGAGGGGGGTCCTTACAGGGCTACACCTTC. Amino acids: CALGGGSLQGYTF.

The sample holds a few counts of this clonotype. This rearrangement joins TRBV7-2 to TRBJ1-5; tentative D call: TRBD1 (6 bases). V lost 5 bases and J 6 bases, leaving 8 bases between the germline ends. CDR1 is SGHTA, CDR2 FQGNSA, per germline. The CDR3 contains 12 residues. CDR3 nucleotide sequence: TGTGCCAGCAGCGCACAGGGTCAGCCCCAGCATTTT. This sequence encodes CASSAQGQPQHF. The full variable domain, with the rest looked up from reference TRBV7-2 and TRBJ1-5, is GAGVSQSPSNKVTEKGKDVELRCDPISGHTALYWYRQSLGQGLEFLIYFQGNSAPDKSGLPSDRFSAERTGGSVSTLTIQRTQQEDSAVYLCASSAQGQPQHFGDGTRLSIL.

This clonotype was picked up many times. The chain uses TRBV11-2 and TRBJ2-7; 7 bases map to TRBD1. Germline V gene data show CDR1 as SGHAT and CDR2 as FQNNGV. After removal of 0 bases from V and 6 bases from J, the junction contained 8 bases not matched to a gene. The CDR3 runs 15 residues. The CDR3 sequence is CASSLESGGMSEQYF. CDR3 nucleotides: TGTGCCAGCAGCTTAGAGTCAGGGGGAATGTCCGAGCAGTACTTC.

This clonotype occurred many times. The chain couples TRBV12-3 or TRBV12-4 to TRBJ1-1; perhaps TRBD1 as D (6 bases). Trimming shortened V by 2 bases and J by 6 bases, and 13 bases separated the two germline ends. This CDR3 is 14 amino acids long. The CDR3 region has the DNA TGTGCCAGCAGTTTACAGGGGATTCGGGCTGAAGCTTTCTTT. Residues: CASSLQGIRAEAFF.

This chain links TRBV29-1 with TRBJ1-5, with 10 bases matching TRBD1. The germline gives CDR1 SQVTM, CDR2 ANQGSEA. V shed 3 bases and J 4 bases; nucleotides not matched to a gene: 3. The CDR3 has 14 amino acids. CDR3 residues: CSVETGGRNQPQHF. The CDR3, as DNA: TGCAGCGTTGAGACAGGGGGCAGGAATCAGCCCCAGCATTTT.

This clonotype was counted at least ten times. V is TRBV11-2 and J is TRBJ1-3; D not resolved. V lost 0 bases and J 4 bases, leaving 13 bases between the germline ends. CDR1 and CDR2 (germline): SGHAT, FQNNGV. The CDR3 length is 16 residues. CDR3 coding DNA: TGTGCCAGCAGCTTAGATGGGCAGGTAGCCGGAAACACCATATATTTT. Translated, it gives CASSLDGQVAGNTIYF. Supplemented by reference TRBV11-2 and TRBJ1-3, the full variable domain reads EAGVAQSPRYKIIEKRQSVAFWCNPISGHATLYWYQQILGQGPKLLIQFQNNGVVDDSQLPKDRFSAERLKGVDSTLKIQPAKLEDSAVYLCASSLDGQVAGNTIYFGEGSWLTVV.

The sample holds many counts of this clonotype. The chain employs TRBV18 and TRBJ1-2, with TRBD1 matching over 9 bases. The trim removed 2 bases at V and 2 bases at J, leaving 0 bases unmatched. The CDR3 has 14 residues. Germline values: CDR1 KGHSH, CDR2 LQKENI. CDR3 loop: CASSPGTGNYGYTF. CDR3 nucleotides: TGTGCCAGCTCACCAGGGACAGGGAACTATGGCTACACCTTC. Looking up the rest from reference TRBV18 and TRBJ1-2 gives the full variable domain: NAGVMQNPRHLVRRRGQEARLRCSPMKGHSHVYWYRQLPEEGLKFMVYLQKENIIDESGMPKERFSAEFPKEGPSILRIQQVVRGDSAAYFCASSPGTGNYGYTFGSGTRLTVV.

V usage is TRBV5-1 and J usage is TRBJ1-2; 12 bases are shared with TRBD1. CDR1 is SGHRS, CDR2 YFSETQ, per germline. V lost 1 base, J lost 8 bases, and 6 bases stayed unmatched. This CDR3 comprises 15 residues. The CDR3, as DNA: TGCGCCAGCAGCTTGTCCGGGACAGGGGGCGAAGGCTACACCTTC. It is translated as CASSLSGTGGEGYTF. Together with reference TRBV5-1 and TRBJ1-2, the CDR3 gives the full variable domain: KAGVTQTPRYLIKTRGQQVTLSCSPISGHRSVSWYQQTPGQGLQFLFEYFSETQRNKGNFPGRFSGRQFSNSRSEMNVSTLELGDSALYLCASSLSGTGGEGYTFGSGTRLTVV.

There are many counts of this clonotype. The rearrangement uses TRBV6-5 and TRBJ1-5, with D perhaps matching TRBD1 (6 bases). V dropped 4 bases and J dropped 5 bases, with 18 bases sitting between them. The CDR3 sequence is 16 residues long. Germline V lookup: CDR1 MNHEY, CDR2 SVGAGI. The CDR3, as DNA: TGTGCCAGCAGTTTCACAGGGCCTGGGGGTGATCAGCCCCAGCATTTT. Its protein product is CASSFTGPGGDQPQHF.

This clonotype was recorded a few times. V usage is TRBV20-1 and J usage is TRBJ2-7, with 10 bases identical to TRBD2. With V trimmed by 4 bases and J by 4 bases, 7 bases remained unmatched. Germline values: CDR1 DFQATT, CDR2 SNEGSKA (reference sequence). This CDR3 spans 14 amino acids. CDR3 nucleotide sequence: TGCAGTGCTAATCCGGGACTAGCGATTTACGAGCAGTACTTC. Translation gives CSANPGLAIYEQYF.

This clonotype was seen ten or more times. This chain links TRBV12-3 or TRBV12-4 with TRBJ1-1; TRBD1 might be the D (6 bases). The V end lost 7 bases, the J end lost 5 bases, and 14 bases lay between the germline ends. The CDR3 extends over 13 amino acids. The CDR3 is CASKLGGATEAFF. DNA for the CDR3: TGTGCCAGCAAACTTGGGGGCGCGACTGAAGCTTTCTTT.

This clonotype was counted many times. The chain carries TRBV6-5 and TRBJ2-3, with 12 bases matching TRBD2. Germline-derived CDR1 and CDR2 are MNHEY and SVGAGI. Trimming removed 4 bases from V and 2 bases from J; junction bases left unmatched: 7. The CDR3 is 17 residues long. CDR3 nucleotides: TGTGCCAGCAGTTCAAGACTAGCGGGGGTTTCCACAGATACGCAGTATTTT. Its translation is CASSSRLAGVSTDTQYF.

This clonotype was seen ten or more times. V is TRBV6-5 and J is TRBJ1-1, with 8 bases that match TRBD1. Losses at the gene ends were 5 bases for V and 8 bases for J; bases not matched to a gene: 7. The CDR3 loop spans 13 amino acids. Germline-derived CDR1 and CDR2 are MNHEY and SVGAGI. CDR3 residues: CASSLQGVEEAFF. Written as DNA, the CDR3 is TGTGCCAGCAGTCTACAGGGGGTTGAGGAAGCTTTCTTT.

This clonotype was seen at least ten times. V gene TRBV14 combines with J gene TRBJ1-3; unclear D gene. The length of the CDR3 is 17 residues. V shed 1 base and J shed 0 bases, with 13 bases lying between them. Germline V CDR1 and CDR2: SGHDN, FVKESK. CDR3 in amino acids: CASSQVFPLSSGNTIYF. The CDR3 DNA sequence: TGTGCCAGCAGCCAAGTTTTCCCCCTAAGCTCTGGAAACACCATATATTTT.

At least ten counts were recorded for this clonotype. This rearrangement joins TRBV28 to TRBJ2-7, with D possibly matching TRBD1 (6 bases). Germline CDR1 is MDHEN and CDR2 is SYDVKM. The CDR3 is made up of 15 amino acids. Trimming took off 5 bases at V and 3 bases at J, with 17 bases between the two ends. The CDR3 is CASSPAGTINYEQYF. Here the CDR3 DNA reads TGTGCCAGCAGTCCGGCCGGGACAATTAACTACGAGCAGTACTTC.

In its sample, this clonotype was seen a few times. This sequence joins TRBV6-2 or TRBV6-3 and TRBJ2-5; TRBD2 aligns across 14 bases. CDR1 MNHEY and CDR2 SVGEGT come from the germline V gene. CDR3 length: 16 residues. V was pared by 7 bases and J by 2 bases, with 6 bases of the junction left unmatched. CDR3 nucleotides: TGTGCCAGCACTTATTGGACTAGCGGGGGGCAAGAGACCCAGTACTTC. Translation gives CASTYWTSGGQETQYF.

This clonotype was seen a handful of times. The genes are TRBV7-2 and TRBJ1-3, with 9 bases matching TRBD1. This CDR3 comprises 15 residues. Germline CDR1 SGHTA, CDR2 FQGNSA. V was pared by 5 bases and J by 4 bases, with 6 bases of the junction left unmatched. The CDR3 loop is CASSRDRAYGNTIYF. The CDR3 nucleotides read TGTGCCAGCAGCCGGGACAGGGCTTACGGAAACACCATATATTTT.